This entry is about one TCR beta chain. The source of the sample is a study of blood T cell repertoires in COVID-19. Study-wide context: The samples span acute and convalescent COVID-19 from the United States, Italy and Spain. Sources were T cells, B-cell-depleted T cells, or PBMCs; the material itself was cDNA or gDNA.

Clones were read by immunoSEQ multiplex PCR, and TCRdb kept only the in-frame ones, dropping some. Among about 140,000 clones listed, 60% to 80% were seen once. V trimming: 7 bases; J trimming: 2 bases; junction bases outside the gene matches: 11. The CDR3 consists of 14 residues. Germline values: CDR1 SQVTM, CDR2 ANQGSEA. Residents of over 20 US areas, aged about 18 to 95 years, made up the participants. Assignments of participants to cohorts depended upon their own reported clinical history. The sample consisted of PBMCs or T cells enriched from blood (not recorded which). This TCR was sampled from a woman between 50 and 59 years old who had recovered from COVID-19. This sequence joins TRBV29-1 and TRBJ2-7; TRBD1 aligns across 7 bases. The CDR3 region is CSAHVTGRTYEQYF. In DNA, the CDR3 is TGCAGCGCCCACGTGACAGGGAGAACCTACGAGCAGTACTTC.